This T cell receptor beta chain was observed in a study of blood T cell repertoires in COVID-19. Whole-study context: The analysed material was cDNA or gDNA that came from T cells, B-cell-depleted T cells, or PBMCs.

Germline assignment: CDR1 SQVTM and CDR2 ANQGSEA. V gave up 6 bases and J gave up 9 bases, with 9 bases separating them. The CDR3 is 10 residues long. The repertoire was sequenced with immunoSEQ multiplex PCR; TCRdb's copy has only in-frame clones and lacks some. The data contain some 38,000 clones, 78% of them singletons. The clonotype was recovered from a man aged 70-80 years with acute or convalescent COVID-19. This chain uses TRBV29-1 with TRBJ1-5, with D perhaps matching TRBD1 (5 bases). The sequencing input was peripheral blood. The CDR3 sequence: CSVGGVPQHF. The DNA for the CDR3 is TGCAGCGTGGGGGGAGTGCCCCAGCATTTT.